The 23 T cell receptor beta chains below were found in one sample sequenced in a study of radiation and T cells in renal cell carcinoma. Measured with immunoSEQ multiplex PCR; TCRdb has only the in-frame clones, and not every one. Here the sample spans about 26,000 clones, over 70% being singletons. Stated time point: blood 2 weeks post-SBRT. The treatment was: 15 Gy SBRT to primary tumor, nephrectomy 4 weeks later. Specimen: blood, collected from a patient whose treatment included radiotherapy and nephrectomy. The receptor source for this set is a man aged 60-69 years with renal cell carcinoma.

The chain couples TRBV7-9 to TRBJ2-5; 12 positions match TRBD1. The CDR3 sequence is 17 residues long. Germline assignment: CDR1 SEHNR and CDR2 FQNEAQ (reference sequence). J was trimmed by 5 bases and V by 0 bases; bases with no gene match: 7. CDR3 region: CASSLALGQGARETQYF. The CDR3 DNA reads TGTGCCAGCAGCTTAGCGCTGGGACAGGGGGCACGGGAGACCCAGTACTTC.

The rearrangement joins TRBV7-3 to TRBJ2-5, with 8 nucleotides matching TRBD1. The CDR3 runs to 13 residues. The V and J ends lost 5 bases and 4 bases, in that order; junction bases with no gene match: 3. CDR1 and CDR2 from the germline V gene are SGHTA and FQGTGA. This CDR3 reads CASSTGTGETQYF. CDR3 in DNA: TGTGCCAGCAGCACGGGGACAGGAGAGACCCAGTACTTC. The whole variable domain, filled in from reference TRBV7-3 and TRBJ2-5, reads GAGVSQTPSNKVTEKGKYVELRCDPISGHTALYWYRQSLGQGPEFLIYFQGTGAADDSGLPNDRFFAVRPEGSVSTLKIQRTERGDSAVYLCASSTGTGETQYFGPGTRLLVL.

The chain uses TRBV27 and TRBJ1-1, with unresolved D. The CDR3 sequence is 13 residues long. V shed 8 bases and J shed 5 bases, with 15 bases lying between them. The germline V gene encodes CDR1 MNHEY and CDR2 SMNVEV (reference sequence). In DNA, the CDR3 is TGTGCCAGCTGTCAGACGTGGGCGACTGAAGCTTTCTTT. Protein product: CASCQTWATEAFF.

The V gene is TRBV20-1, the J gene TRBJ2-5, with a possible D match to TRBD2 (5 bases). CDR3 length equals 11 residues. V lost 4 bases and J 5 bases, leaving 8 bases between the germline ends. The V gene's germline CDR1 is DFQATT and CDR2 SNEGSKA (reference sequence). The CDR3 sequence is CSATGLETQYF. CDR3 sequence (DNA): TGCAGTGCTACGGGATTGGAGACCCAGTACTTC.

This clone was recorded a few times. The chain is built from TRBV25-1 and TRBJ2-3, with D maybe TRBD2 (5 bases). V lost 2 bases and J lost 1, with 16 bases in between. The germline V gene encodes CDR1 MGHDK and CDR2 SYGVNS. CDR3 length: 17 residues. The CDR3 region has the DNA TGTGCCAGCAGTGAAAGGGTCGGCGGGTTGCGCACAGATACGCAGTATTTT. Translating gives CASSERVGGLRTDTQYF.

The gene calls are TRBV25-1 and TRBJ2-3, with D uncertain. V dropped 6 bases and J dropped 2 bases, with 15 bases sitting between them. Germline values: CDR1 MGHDK, CDR2 SYGVNS. The CDR3 has 15 residues. CDR3 sequence (DNA): TGTGCCAGCAGCGCTGCCGATCTTTACACAGATACGCAGTATTTT. It is translated as CASSAADLYTDTQYF.

The rearrangement uses TRBV2 and TRBJ1-2; 9 bases are shared with TRBD1. CDR3 size: 15 residues. The J segment lost 3 bases and the V segment lost 4 bases, leaving 6 bases of the junction unmatched. Per germline, CDR1 SNHLY and CDR2 FYNNEI. The CDR3, as DNA: TGTGCCAGCAGTGGGGGACAGGGAGGGGACTATGGCTACACCTTC. This gives the protein CASSGGQGGDYGYTF.

The chain recombines TRBV19 with TRBJ1-2; 9 bases align to TRBD1. Unmatched junction bases numbered 9, after V lost 5 bases and J lost 5 bases. Germline CDR1 and CDR2: LNHDA and SQIVND (reference sequence). The CDR3 is made up of 15 amino acids. The CDR3 nucleotides read TGTGCCAGTAGTCTCGGGACAGGGTACCGATATGGCTACACCTTC. Translation: CASSLGTGYRYGYTF.

This clone was seen once. One end of the junction varies from germline; a read error may be responsible. This chain links TRBV7-2 with TRBJ2-7; 9 bases are a match to TRBD2. The CDR3 is made up of 16 amino acids. Per the germline V gene, CDR1 is SGHTA and CDR2 is FQGNSA. CDR3 nucleotides: TGTGCCAGCAGCCTAGCCTCGACTAGCGGCTCCTACGAGCAGTACTTC. Its protein product is CASSLASTSGSYEQYF.

This clone has just one count. The chain links TRBV4-1 to TRBJ2-5; 15 bases match TRBD2. With V trimmed by 2 bases and J by 9 bases, 10 bases remained unmatched. Germline CDR1 reads MGHRA; CDR2 reads YSYEKL. The CDR3 runs 17 residues. CDR3 sequence: CASSQLGLAGGTMSQYF. DNA for the CDR3: TGCGCCAGCAGCCAACTGGGACTAGCGGGGGGAACCATGTCCCAGTACTTC.

V gene TRBV7-6 combines with J gene TRBJ2-1, with 10 bases matching TRBD2. The CDR3 is 17 residues long. The junction had 6 bases not matched to a gene; V was cut back by 1 base and J by 3 bases. Germline loops: CDR1 SGHVS, CDR2 FNYEAQ. For the CDR3, the DNA is TGTGCCAGCAGCTTAGAAACCGGGACTAGCGTCTACAATGAGCAGTTCTTC. It translates to CASSLETGTSVYNEQFF.

For the CDR3, the DNA is TGCGCCAGCAGCTATCTAGCGGGAATCAACTACAATGAGCAGTTCTTC. This codes for CASSYLAGINYNEQFF. This chain uses TRBV5-1 with TRBJ2-1; 9 nucleotides align to TRBD2. Germline loops: CDR1 SGHRS, CDR2 YFSETQ. V lost 3 bases and J lost 3; bases outside the gene matches: 7. This CDR3 has 16 residues. The full variable domain, its missing parts supplied by reference TRBV5-1 and TRBJ2-1, is KAGVTQTPRYLIKTRGQQVTLSCSPISGHRSVSWYQQTPGQGLQFLFEYFSETQRNKGNFPGRFSGRQFSNSRSEMNVSTLELGDSALYLCASSYLAGINYNEQFFGPGTRLTVL.

This clone was counted a few times. The V call is TRBV29-1, the J call TRBJ1-2; D is perhaps TRBD1 (5 bases). V was clipped by 4 bases and J by 5 bases, with 11 bases between them. The CDR3 has 12 residues. The germline CDR1 and CDR2 sequences are SQVTM and ANQGSEA. The CDR3 here is CSVAQGPYGYTF. CDR3 DNA sequence: TGCAGCGTTGCCCAGGGCCCTTATGGCTACACCTTC.

The gene calls are TRBV10-3 and TRBJ1-2, with TRBD1 matching 10 bases. The V and J ends lost 9 bases and 8 bases, in that order; junction bases with no gene match: 9. CDR1 ENHRY and CDR2 SYGVKD come from the germline V gene. The CDR3 spans 13 residues. This CDR3 is CAMRQGAIGGYTF. The DNA of the CDR3 is TGTGCCATGCGACAGGGGGCTATCGGGGGCTACACCTTC.

This clone is classed as medium-sized. DNA for the CDR3: TGTGCCAGCAGTGAAGGGGACATTGGCGGCTACACCTTC. It translates to CASSEGDIGGYTF. This chain links TRBV6-1 with TRBJ1-2; a weak D match, TRBD1 (6 bases). V dropped 1 base and J dropped 8 bases, with 11 bases sitting between them. This CDR3 region has 13 residues. The germline gives CDR1 MNHNS, CDR2 SASEGT.

V gene TRBV6-5 combines with J gene TRBJ1-4; 12 bases align to TRBD1. The CDR3 is 15 residues long. Germline CDR1 reads MNHEY; CDR2 reads SVGAGI. With 0 bases clipped from V and 14 bases from J, the junction kept 7 bases outside the gene matches. This CDR3 reads CASSYSQMGQGALFF. The CDR3 nucleotides read TGTGCCAGCAGTTACTCCCAGATGGGACAGGGGGCTCTGTTTTTT.

This clone was counted a single time. The junction and the germline gene differ at one end; a read error may be behind it. This sequence joins TRBV4-3 and TRBJ1-6, with a weak D call TRBD1 (5 bases). The CDR3 covers 15 residues. Germline V lookup: CDR1 LGHNA, CDR2 YSLEER. The CDR3: CASNQSRRDISPLHF. In DNA form, the CDR3 reads TGCGCCAGCAACCAATCCCGCAGGGATATTTCACCCCTCCACTTT.

This chain joins TRBV28 and TRBJ1-4, with 7 bases matching TRBD1. The CDR3 loop spans 15 amino acids. Per germline, CDR1 MDHEN and CDR2 SYDVKM. V shed 2 bases and J 14 bases; nucleotides not matched to a gene: 14. As DNA, the CDR3 is TGTGCCAGCAGTTTAGCCGGGACAGATCCGAAAAGGCTGTTTTTT. Translating gives CASSLAGTDPKRLFF.

The chain carries TRBV19 and TRBJ1-5, with D possibly matching TRBD1 (5 bases). V shed 7 bases and J shed 5 bases, with 18 bases lying between them. The V gene's germline CDR1 is LNHDA and CDR2 SQIVND (reference sequence). The CDR3 is 15 residues long. CDR3 protein: CASNKRDGRDQPQHF. CDR3 nucleotides: TGTGCCAGTAATAAGCGGGACGGACGAGATCAGCCCCAGCATTTT.

The CDR3 loop reads CASSRGQGVTEAFF. The CDR3 DNA sequence: TGCGCCAGCAGCCGGGGACAGGGCGTAACTGAAGCTTTCTTT. The chain recombines TRBV5-1 with TRBJ1-1; 9 bases line up with TRBD1. The germline gives CDR1 SGHRS, CDR2 YFSETQ. The CDR3 length is 14 residues. With V trimmed by 4 bases and J by 5 bases, 6 bases remained unmatched.

The J gene is TRBJ1-5, the V gene TRBV6-6, with TRBD1 as a possible D gene (6 bases). The CDR3 contains 14 residues. Germline-derived CDR1 and CDR2 are MNHNY and SVGAGI (reference sequence). V lost 4 bases, J lost 4 bases, and 11 bases lay in between. CDR3 region: CASSSPGQNQPQHF. CDR3 DNA: TGTGCCAGCAGTTCGCCAGGACAGAATCAGCCCCAGCATTTT.

The chain links TRBV5-6 to TRBJ2-7; TRBD1 matches at 10 bases. Trimming took 0 bases from V and 7 from J; bases not matched to a gene: 4. CDR1 and CDR2 (germline): SGHDT, YYEEEE. This CDR3 contains 14 residues. The CDR3, as DNA: TGTGCCAGCAGCTTGGGACAGGGGGCGCGAGAGCAGTACTTC. The encoded protein is CASSLGQGAREQYF. Looking up the rest from reference TRBV5-6 and TRBJ2-7 gives the full variable domain: DAGVTQSPTHLIKTRGQQVTLRCSPKSGHDTVSWYQQALGQGPQFIFQYYEEEERQRGNFPDRFSGHQFPNYSSELNVNALLLGDSALYLCASSLGQGAREQYFGPGTRLTVT.

This clone was picked up a small number of times. This sample also contains other DNA sequences that code for the same CDR3. J is TRBJ1-1 and V is TRBV6-5, with 10 positions matching TRBD1. J lost 8 bases, V lost 4 bases, and 7 bases had no gene match. The CDR3 has 14 residues. Germline V gene sequence: CDR1 MNHEY, CDR2 SVGAGI. The DNA of the CDR3 is TGTGCCAGCAGTTTGCTCGGGACAGGGGCAGAAGCTTTCTTT. Translated: CASSLLGTGAEAFF.